The next 26 T cell receptor beta chains were all read from a single sample in a study of T cells after yellow fever vaccination. Using its own MiXCR run on the 5' RACE reads, TCRdb lists one record per CDR3 protein. The repertoire holds just under 600,000 distinct CDR3 sequences, with approximately 13% as singletons. The sequencing here drew on PBMCs, taken on the day of the yellow fever booster vaccination. The receptors were sampled from a man in his thirties or forties who received the YFV17D yellow fever vaccine.

The J gene is TRBJ2-2, the V gene TRBV6-2 or TRBV6-3; possible D gene TRBD2, 5 bases. V shed 3 bases and J shed 7 bases, with 12 bases lying between them. Per the germline V gene, CDR1 is MNHEY and CDR2 is SVGEGT. CDR3 length: 14 amino acids. Here the CDR3 DNA reads TGTGCCAGCAGTTATTCGGGATTCGGCGGGGAGCTGTTTTTT. This translates into CASSYSGFGGELFF.

The J gene is TRBJ2-7, the V gene TRBV6-2 or TRBV6-3; 10 nucleotides match TRBD1. This CDR3 is built from 14 residues. In germline, CDR1 is MNHEY, CDR2 SVGEGT. With V trimmed by 7 bases and J by 3 bases, 6 bases remained unmatched. As DNA, the CDR3 is TGTGCCAGCATTCCGGGACAGGGGTACTACGAGCAGTACTTC. This codes for CASIPGQGYYEQYF.

The CDR3: CASSEGGLNYNEQFF. CDR3 DNA sequence: TGTGCCAGCAGTGAGGGGGGCCTAAACTACAATGAGCAGTTCTTC. This chain uses TRBV6-1 with TRBJ2-1; D possibly uses TRBD1 or TRBD2 (6 bases each). The CDR3 is 15 residues long. V was cut by 3 bases and J by 3 bases, with 12 bases left in between. Germline V gene lookup returns CDR1 MNHNS and CDR2 SASEGT.

The chain has TRBV7-8 and TRBJ2-7; 12 bases are shared with TRBD2. The ends lost 5 bases at V and 0 bases at J; junction bases unmatched: 14. CDR1 SGHVS and CDR2 FQNEAQ come from the germline V gene. This CDR3 spans 19 amino acids. DNA for the CDR3: TGTGCCAGCAGCCCCTGGACTAGCGGGAATTTAATAAACTCCTACGAGCAGTACTTC. Translation: CASSPWTSGNLINSYEQYF.

This clonotype was counted a few times. V and J are TRBV19 and TRBJ2-6; 7 bases fit TRBD2. Germline V gene data show CDR1 as LNHDA and CDR2 as SQIVND (reference sequence). V dropped 9 bases and J dropped 2; count of bases not matched to a gene: 7. The CDR3 loop spans 15 amino acids. The CDR3, as DNA: TGTGCCAGCACCCCCGGGGGGACTGGGGCCAACGTCCTGACTTTC. Translation gives CASTPGGTGANVLTF.

This clonotype appeared a few times. The chain has TRBV27 and TRBJ2-1; D is unresolved. With 5 bases removed from V and 9 bases from J, the gap between germline ends came to 14 bases. This CDR3 spans 13 amino acids. Germline V gene lookup returns CDR1 MNHEY and CDR2 SMNVEV (reference sequence). The CDR3 bases are TGTGCCAGCAGTGGAAACGGTGGTACTGAGCAGTTCTTC. It codes for CASSGNGGTEQFF.

V and J are TRBV3-1 and TRBJ1-1; D is unresolved. The germline gives CDR1 LGHDT, CDR2 YNNKEL (reference sequence). The CDR3 loop spans 16 amino acids. The V end was cut by 4 bases, the J end by 0 bases, with 15 bases between. The CDR3 loop is CASSRRAELMNTEAFF. Written as DNA, the CDR3 is TGTGCCAGCAGCCGACGGGCCGAGCTTATGAACACTGAAGCTTTCTTT. The full variable domain, in which reference TRBV3-1 and TRBJ1-1 provide the parts outside the CDR3, is DTAVSQTPKYLVTQMGNDKSIKCEQNLGHDTMYWYKQDSKKFLKIMFSYNNKELIINETVPNRFSPKSPDKAHLNLHINSLELGDSAVYFCASSRRAELMNTEAFFGQGTRLTVV.

This clonotype was counted between two and nine times. The chain employs TRBV5-4 and TRBJ2-1, with 9 bases that match TRBD2. Trimming removed 1 base from V and 0 bases from J; junction bases left unmatched: 2. The length of the CDR3 is 16 residues. Germline loops: CDR1 SGHNT, CDR2 YYREEE (reference sequence). The CDR3 DNA reads TGTGCCAGCAGCTTGAGCGGGAGGAGCTCCTACAATGAGCAGTTCTTC. This gives the protein CASSLSGRSSYNEQFF. Full variable domain (outside the CDR3, taken from reference TRBV5-4 and TRBJ2-1): ETGVTQSPTHLIKTRGQQVTLRCSSQSGHNTVSWYQQALGQGPQFIFQYYREEENGRGNFPPRFSGLQFPNYSSELNVNALELDDSALYLCASSLSGRSSYNEQFFGPGTRLTVL.

This clonotype was observed a handful of times. The chain carries TRBV12-3 or TRBV12-4 and TRBJ2-1, with D perhaps matching TRBD1 or TRBD2 (6 bases each). The V and J ends lost 7 bases and 12 bases respectively, with 25 bases between them. This CDR3 contains 15 residues. CDR3 in amino acids: CASTLTGTQVWVQFF. In DNA form, the CDR3 reads TGTGCCAGCACCTTAACAGGGACTCAGGTGTGGGTGCAGTTCTTC.

This clonotype turned up a few times. This chain connects TRBV27 to TRBJ1-6, with 7 bases aligning to TRBD1. V lost 6 bases to trimming and J lost 8 bases; unmatched junction nucleotides: 10. The CDR3 spans 15 residues. Germline V gives CDR1 MNHEY, CDR2 SMNVEV (reference sequence). Here the CDR3 reads CASRGGAGLDSPLHF. CDR3 DNA: TGTGCCAGCAGAGGGGGCGCCGGCTTGGATTCACCCCTCCACTTT.

The chain joins TRBV5-1 to TRBJ1-4, with D tentatively TRBD1 (6 bases). In germline, CDR1 is SGHRS, CDR2 YFSETQ. The CDR3 sequence is 14 residues long. V was pared by 1 base and J by 8 bases, with 12 bases between. Written as DNA, the CDR3 is TGCGCCAGCAGCTTGTCAGGGGAGACGGAAAAACTGTTTTTT. Protein sequence: CASSLSGETEKLFF.

This clonotype was counted between two and nine times. The chain joins TRBV24-1 to TRBJ2-2; TRBD1 matches 8 bases. The CDR3 runs to 15 residues. The germline CDR1 and CDR2 sequences are KGHDR and SFDVKD. The V and J ends lost 2 bases and 6 bases, in that order; junction bases with no gene match: 4. This CDR3 is CATSDSGQASGELFF. DNA of the CDR3: TGTGCCACCAGTGATTCGGGACAGGCATCCGGGGAGCTGTTTTTT.

The chain uses TRBV5-4 and TRBJ2-5; 7 nucleotides agree with TRBD2. V gave up 1 base and J gave up 3 bases; unmatched junction bases: 6. Germline values: CDR1 SGHNT, CDR2 YYREEE (reference sequence). The CDR3 totals 15 residues. The CDR3 nucleotides read TGTGCCAGCAGCTTGTCCGGGACTATGAAAGAGACCCAGTACTTC. As protein: CASSLSGTMKETQYF.

V and J are TRBV27 and TRBJ2-1; no reliable D call. Germline assignment: CDR1 MNHEY and CDR2 SMNVEV (reference sequence). The V and J ends lost 6 bases and 0 bases respectively, with 15 bases between them. The CDR3 sequence is 16 residues long. CDR3 sequence (DNA): TGTGCCAGCAGGACCGGTGGGTCAAGCTCCTACAATGAGCAGTTCTTC. Translated: CASRTGGSSSYNEQFF.

The chain uses TRBV7-2 and TRBJ2-1; D remains ambiguous. The length of the CDR3 is 16 residues. Germline-derived CDR1 and CDR2 are SGHTA and FQGNSA. V lost 5 bases and J lost 2, with 16 bases in between. The CDR3 DNA is TGTGCCAGCAGCGACGAACCGGCTAGAGCCTACAATGAGCAGTTCTTC. Protein product: CASSDEPARAYNEQFF.

The rearrangement links TRBV28 to TRBJ2-4; D gene unclear. The germline V gene encodes CDR1 MDHEN and CDR2 SYDVKM. The CDR3 runs to 15 residues. Trimming cost V 8 bases and J 0 bases, with 14 bases left between them. CDR3 nucleotide sequence: TGTGCCAGCTCATCCCGGGCCCTAGCCAAAAACATTCAGTACTTC. Residues: CASSSRALAKNIQYF.

This clonotype was picked up a small number of times. The rearrangement joins TRBV30 to TRBJ2-1, with TRBD2 matching over 11 bases. This CDR3 has 12 residues. CDR1 GTSNPN and CDR2 SVGIG come from the germline V gene (reference sequence). J lost 16 bases, V lost 0 bases, and 5 bases had no gene match. Here the CDR3 reads CAWSVSLAGVFF. CDR3 DNA sequence: TGTGCCTGGAGTGTATCACTAGCGGGAGTTTTCTTC.

The rearrangement joins TRBV7-9 to TRBJ2-5; 9 bases are a match to TRBD2. V lost 6 bases and J lost 1; bases outside the gene matches: 9. The CDR3 extends over 16 amino acids. Germline V gives CDR1 SEHNR, CDR2 FQNEAQ (reference sequence). CDR3 protein: CASSLRTSASQETQYF. CDR3 coding DNA: TGTGCCAGCAGTTTGAGGACTAGCGCGTCCCAAGAGACCCAGTACTTC.

This chain links TRBV20-1 with TRBJ2-1; no clear D. Germline values: CDR1 DFQATT, CDR2 SNEGSKA (reference sequence). The V and J ends lost 2 bases and 6 bases respectively, with 2 bases between them. This CDR3 contains 10 residues. The CDR3 region has the DNA TGCAGTGCTAGACGCAATGAGCAGTTCTTC. Translation gives CSARRNEQFF.

Points on this clonotype: Germline is not matched at one junction end, which may reflect a read error. The genes are TRBV6-1 and TRBJ2-1; 10 bases are a match to TRBD2. This CDR3 region has 14 residues. Germline assignment: CDR1 MNHNS and CDR2 SASEGT. CDR3 nucleotide sequence: TGTGCCAGCAGGGAAGCGGGAGGGGATAATGAGCAGTTCTTC. Protein sequence: CASREAGGDNEQFF.

This rearrangement joins TRBV25-1 to TRBJ2-1, with 8 bases matching TRBD1. The CDR3 has 13 residues. Germline values: CDR1 MGHDK, CDR2 SYGVNS. Trimming at V came to 0 bases and at J to 12 bases, leaving 4 bases not matched to a gene. The CDR3 sequence: CASSEYDRGAQFF. CDR3 coding DNA: TGTGCCAGCAGTGAATACGACAGGGGCGCGCAGTTCTTC. The whole variable domain, remainder taken from reference TRBV25-1 and TRBJ2-1, is EADIYQTPRYLVIGTGKKITLECSQTMGHDKMYWYQQDPGMELHLIHYSYGVNSTEKGDLSSESTVSRIRTEHFPLTLESARPSHTSQYLCASSEYDRGAQFFGPGTRLTVL.

The CDR3 loop reads CSAQNRTAGEQYF. The CDR3 nucleotides are TGCAGTGCTCAAAACCGGACGGCGGGGGAGCAGTACTTC. The chain carries TRBV20-1 and TRBJ2-7; perhaps TRBD2 as D (6 bases). Between the trimmed V and J ends, which lost 5 bases and 7 bases, there was a span of 18 bases. Germline CDR1 and CDR2: DFQATT and SNEGSKA (reference sequence). This CDR3 is built from 13 residues.

The chain couples TRBV20-1 to TRBJ2-3; D gene uncertain. V lost 4 bases, J lost 2 bases, and 10 bases lay in between. Germline V gene data show CDR1 as DFQATT and CDR2 as SNEGSKA (reference sequence). The length of the CDR3 is 13 residues. The CDR3 nucleotides are TGCAGTGCTACAACTTTTAACACAGATACGCAGTATTTT. Protein sequence: CSATTFNTDTQYF.

The chain recombines TRBV4-3 with TRBJ2-2, with D perhaps matching TRBD2 (5 bases). This CDR3 has 17 amino acids. Trimming removed 0 bases at V and 4 bases at J, with 15 bases between. Germline V gene sequence: CDR1 LGHNA, CDR2 YSLEER. The CDR3 DNA reads as TGCGCCAGCAGCCAAGAAGACGGCGGGCGCAGCACCGGGGAGCTGTTTTTT. Its translation is CASSQEDGGRSTGELFF.

This chain connects TRBV7-2 to TRBJ2-1; either TRBD1 or TRBD2 may fit D (5 bases each). Trimming took 2 bases from V and 13 from J, leaving 18 bases between them. From germline, CDR1 is SGHTA and CDR2 FQGNSA. The CDR3 extends over 14 amino acids. CDR3 protein: CASSLNLDGAPQFF. CDR3 DNA: TGTGCCAGCAGCTTAAATCTTGACGGGGCCCCCCAGTTCTTC.

This clonotype has more than one count but fewer than ten. The chain is built from TRBV9 and TRBJ1-1; 7 positions agree with TRBD1. The germline V gene has CDR1 SGDLS and CDR2 YYNGEE. The CDR3 contains 14 residues. The V segment lost 3 bases and the J segment 3 bases; nucleotides outside the gene matches: 5. The CDR3 DNA reads as TGTGCCAGCAGCGGAACAGGGGCGGACACTGAAGCTTTCTTT. Amino acids: CASSGTGADTEAFF.